The entry that follows covers one TCR beta chain sequence. Its antigen target is currently unknown. Per-base qualities were not stored, and no clone one base away is much larger. Enrolling through a virtual design, the prospective study's participants ranged in age from roughly 18 to 89 years and lived across roughly 24 United States geographic areas. In the prospective study, cohorts were assigned on the basis of participant-reported clinical history obtained from a screening survey and a study questionnaire. Recovered participants in ImmuneRACE Cohort 3 were defined by two consecutive negative NP/OP PCR tests, clearance by a healthcare professional, or resolution of symptoms. Mobile phlebotomists in the prospective study collected whole blood, serum and a nasopharyngeal or oropharyngeal swab from every participant. Participants in the prospective study had the option to provide additional blood draws and questionnaires over an approximately 2-month period. Before DNA extraction, prospective study blood samples were shipped either frozen or at room temperature.

This sample was included in a study of blood T cell repertoires in COVID-19 (dated by TCRdb to 2020 to 2022). Study-wide context: Collaborator samples came from the United States, Italy and Spain and covered acute and convalescent phases of COVID-19. Deeply sampled blood TCRbeta repertoires from subjects exposed to, actively infected with, or recovered from COVID-19 were included in the dataset. Samples were obtained from the ongoing ImmuneRACE study (first 160 participants) and from about 1,300 subjects provided by 6 global collaborators. Where available, HLA class I and class II types were obtained from metadata supplied by the sample provider rather than from assay-based typing. The material from the prospective study consisted of cDNA or gDNA derived from T cells, B-cell-depleted T cells, or PBMCs. The repertoires were released in a freely available public database intended as a resource for research on the immune response to SARS-CoV-2. The sample metadata nearly always contained a de-identified subject ID, COVID-19 status, age in years and sex.

CDR1 and CDR2 are read off the germline V gene as SGHAT and FQNNGV. Unmatched junction bases come to 6, with V trimmed by 3 bases and J by 8 bases. The CDR3 holds 15 amino acids from the cysteine to the phenylalanine. Only the CDR3 DNA stays, 45 bases, in frame from base 1. What the authors observed across the whole study: How much clinical and demographic metadata was included differed by source and by participant, and the metadata was provided uncurated.

TCRbeta CDR3 regions were amplified from genomic DNA using the immunoSEQ Assay, a bias-controlled multiplex PCR. Under the source paper's analysis protocol: The number of nucleated cells in each sample was estimated from the amplification of reference gene primers within the assay. To quantify the absolute abundance of each unique TCRbeta CDR3 rearrangement, sequence reads were collapsed and filtered. Productive Simpson clonality was computed per sample as the square root of Simpson's diversity index over productive rearrangements. The table was pulled from immuneACCESS by TCRdb, which kept in-frame rearrangements only. Such tables lose some clones; where checked, under half of the loss comes from unresolved V genes, and the rest has no known cause. V and J calls plus clone size are reproduced from that table; the DNA served to infer D and trimming. The sample yields more than 450,000 clones; around 90% were counted once. The ten largest clones take up roughly 0.7% of the sample.

Sequencing was carried out using PBMCs or T cells enriched from blood (not recorded which). The receptor was derived from a woman between 18 and 29 years old who had recovered from COVID-19. The chain employs TRBV11-2 and TRBJ2-1; TRBD2 fits 11 bases in the junction. In nucleotide form, the sequence is TGTGCCAGCAGCTTTAGCGGGGGGGCCCGGGATGAGCAGTTCTTC. The resulting protein is CASSFSGGARDEQFF. Here the CDR3 is joined to the reference TRBV11-2 and TRBJ2-1 genes, and the full variable domain is: EAGVAQSPRYKIIEKRQSVAFWCNPISGHATLYWYQQILGQGPKLLIQFQNNGVVDDSQLPKDRFSAERLKGVDSTLKIQPAKLEDSAVYLCASSFSGGARDEQFFGPGTRLTVL.